Sequencing of this T cell receptor (beta chain) was carried out in a study of monozygotic twins with inflammatory bowel disease. Study results and caveats: IBD patients displayed reduced TCRbeta diversity (inverse Simpson) when set against healthy co-twins. Versus healthy twins, IBD patients showed fewer clonotypes shared with others, especially with disease activity.

Looked up from germline, CDR1 is MRHNA and CDR2 is SNTAGT. This CDR3 contains 15 residues. TCRdb re-called the 5' RACE reads, yielding one record per CDR3 amino acid sequence without DNA. The sample data list approximately 420,000 distinct CDR3 sequences. Points on this clonotype: Its antigen remains unknown.

Sampling involved one blood draw (about 2.7 ml) for every donor. The specimen sequenced was blood. The sequence came from a human donor with ulcerative colitis or Crohn's disease, or a healthy co-twin of an affected twin (not recorded which). This chain links TRBV6-4 with TRBJ1-1; TCRdb gives TRBD1 as the D gene, but with no DNA this cannot be confirmed. This chain's CDR3 is CASSDFATGPTEAFF.